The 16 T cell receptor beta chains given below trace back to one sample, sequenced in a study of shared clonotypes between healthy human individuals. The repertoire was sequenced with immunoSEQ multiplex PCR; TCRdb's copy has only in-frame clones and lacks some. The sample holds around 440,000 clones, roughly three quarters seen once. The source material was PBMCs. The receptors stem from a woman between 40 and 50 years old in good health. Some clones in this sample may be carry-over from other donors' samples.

DNA for the CDR3: TGTGCCAGCAGCCTAGGTCCCAATAGCTCTGGAAACACCATATATTTT. Its translation: CASSLGPNSSGNTIYF. This chain joins TRBV4-2 and TRBJ1-3, with D unclear. Germline lookup yields CDR1 LGHNA and CDR2 YNFKEQ. The CDR3 is 16 amino acids. V lost 4 bases and J 0 bases, leaving 13 bases between the germline ends.

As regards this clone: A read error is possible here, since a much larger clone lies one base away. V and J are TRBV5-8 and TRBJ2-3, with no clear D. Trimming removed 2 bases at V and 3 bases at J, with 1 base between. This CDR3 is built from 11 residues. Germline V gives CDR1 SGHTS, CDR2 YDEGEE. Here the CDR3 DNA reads TGTGCCAGCAGCTTAACAGATACGCAGTATTTT. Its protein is CASSLTDTQYF.

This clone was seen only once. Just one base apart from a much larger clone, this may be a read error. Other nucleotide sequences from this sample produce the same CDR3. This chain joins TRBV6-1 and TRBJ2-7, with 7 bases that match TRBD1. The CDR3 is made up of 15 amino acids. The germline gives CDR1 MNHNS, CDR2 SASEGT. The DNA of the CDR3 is TGTGCCAGTAGTGTAGGGACAGCTAACACCTACGAGCAGTACTTC. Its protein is CASSVGTANTYEQYF.

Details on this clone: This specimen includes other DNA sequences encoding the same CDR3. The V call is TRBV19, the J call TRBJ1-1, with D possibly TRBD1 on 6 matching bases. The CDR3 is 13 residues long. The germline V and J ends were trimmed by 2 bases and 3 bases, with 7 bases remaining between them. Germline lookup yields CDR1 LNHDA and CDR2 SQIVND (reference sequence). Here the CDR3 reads CASSISGDTEAFF. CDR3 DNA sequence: TGTGCCAGTAGTATATCAGGGGACACTGAAGCTTTCTTT.

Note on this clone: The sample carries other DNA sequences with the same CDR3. The CDR3 DNA follows: TGTGCCAGCAGCCCCGGGCCACAAGAGACCCAGTACTTC. This gives the protein CASSPGPQETQYF. The V gene is TRBV7-2, the J gene TRBJ2-5; D is uncertain. Trimming took off 5 bases at V and 2 bases at J, with 9 bases between the two ends. Germline V CDR1 and CDR2: SGHTA, FQGNSA. This CDR3 has 13 residues.

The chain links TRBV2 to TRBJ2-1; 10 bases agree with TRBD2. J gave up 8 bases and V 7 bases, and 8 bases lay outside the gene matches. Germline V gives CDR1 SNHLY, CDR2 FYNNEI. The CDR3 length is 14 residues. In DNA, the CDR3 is TGTGCCAGCATTAGCGGGAGGACGTCAGATGAGCAGTTCTTC. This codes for CASISGRTSDEQFF.

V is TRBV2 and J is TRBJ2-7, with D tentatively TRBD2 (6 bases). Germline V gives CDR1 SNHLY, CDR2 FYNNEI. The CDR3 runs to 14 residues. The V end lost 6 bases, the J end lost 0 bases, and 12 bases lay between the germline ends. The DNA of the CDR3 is TGTGCCAGCAGGCCGGGACTCGACTCCTACGAGCAGTACTTC. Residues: CASRPGLDSYEQYF. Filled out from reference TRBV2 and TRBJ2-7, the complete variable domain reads EPEVTQTPSHQVTQMGQEVILRCVPISNHLYFYWYRQILGQKVEFLVSFYNNEISEKSEIFDDQFSVERPDGSNFTLKIRSTKLEDSAMYFCASRPGLDSYEQYFGPGTRLTVT.

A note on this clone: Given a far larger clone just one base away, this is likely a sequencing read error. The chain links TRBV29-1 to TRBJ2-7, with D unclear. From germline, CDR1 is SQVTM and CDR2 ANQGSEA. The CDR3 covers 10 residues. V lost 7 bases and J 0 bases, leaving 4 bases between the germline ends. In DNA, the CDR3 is TGCAGCGCCCCCTCCTACGAGCAGTACTTC. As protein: CSAPSYEQYF.

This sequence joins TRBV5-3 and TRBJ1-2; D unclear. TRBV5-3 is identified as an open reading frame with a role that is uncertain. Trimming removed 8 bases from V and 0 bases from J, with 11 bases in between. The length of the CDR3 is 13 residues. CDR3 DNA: TGTGCCAGCAGCCAGAGTACTAACTATGGCTACACCTTC. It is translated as CASSQSTNYGYTF.

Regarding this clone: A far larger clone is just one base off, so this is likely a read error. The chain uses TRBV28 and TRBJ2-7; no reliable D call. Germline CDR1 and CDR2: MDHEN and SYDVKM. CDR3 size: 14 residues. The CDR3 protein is CASSLLQEFYVQYF. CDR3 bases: TGTGCCAGCAGTCTACTTCAGGAGTTCTACGTGCAGTACTTC.

CDR3 protein: CALTSGRRYEQYF. CDR3 nucleotides: TGTGCCCTGACTAGCGGGAGACGGTACGAGCAGTACTTC. The rearrangement links TRBV7-2 to TRBJ2-7, with 12 bases matching TRBD2. The CDR3 is made up of 13 amino acids. Germline CDR1 reads SGHTA; CDR2 reads FQGNSA. Unmatched junction bases numbered 6, after V lost 11 bases and J lost 4 bases.

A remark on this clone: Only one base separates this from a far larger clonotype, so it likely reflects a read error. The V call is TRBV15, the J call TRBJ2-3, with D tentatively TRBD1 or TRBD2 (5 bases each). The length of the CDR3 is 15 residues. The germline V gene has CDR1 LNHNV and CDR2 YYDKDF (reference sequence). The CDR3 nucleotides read TGTGCCACCAGCAGCCGAGGGGCTAGCACAGATACGCGGTATTTT. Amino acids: CATSSRGASTDTRYF.

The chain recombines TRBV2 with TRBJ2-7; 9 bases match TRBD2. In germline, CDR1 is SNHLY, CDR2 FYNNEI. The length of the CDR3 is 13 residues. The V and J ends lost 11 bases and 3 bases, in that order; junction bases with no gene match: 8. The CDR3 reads CACNLAGFYEQYF. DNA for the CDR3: TGTGCCTGCAACCTAGCGGGATTCTACGAGCAGTACTTC.

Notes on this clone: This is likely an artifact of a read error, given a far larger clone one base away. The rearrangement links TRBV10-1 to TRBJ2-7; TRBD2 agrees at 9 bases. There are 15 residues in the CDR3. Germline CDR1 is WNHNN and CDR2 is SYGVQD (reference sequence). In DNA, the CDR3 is TGCGCCAGCAGTGAGATTCGCGGGGGGGTCTACGAGCGGTACTTC. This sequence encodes CASSEIRGGVYERYF.

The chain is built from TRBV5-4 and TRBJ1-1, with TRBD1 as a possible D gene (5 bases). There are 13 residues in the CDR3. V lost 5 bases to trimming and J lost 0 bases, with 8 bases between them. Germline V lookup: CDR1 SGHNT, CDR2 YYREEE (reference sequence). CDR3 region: CASSLTVNTEAFF. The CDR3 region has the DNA TGTGCCAGCAGTTTGACAGTGAACACTGAAGCTTTCTTT.

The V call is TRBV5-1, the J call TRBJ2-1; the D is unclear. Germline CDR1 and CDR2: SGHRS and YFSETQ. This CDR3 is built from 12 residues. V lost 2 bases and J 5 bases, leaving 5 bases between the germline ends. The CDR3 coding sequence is TGCGCCAGCAGCTTTTTAAACAATGAGCAGTTCTTC. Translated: CASSFLNNEQFF.